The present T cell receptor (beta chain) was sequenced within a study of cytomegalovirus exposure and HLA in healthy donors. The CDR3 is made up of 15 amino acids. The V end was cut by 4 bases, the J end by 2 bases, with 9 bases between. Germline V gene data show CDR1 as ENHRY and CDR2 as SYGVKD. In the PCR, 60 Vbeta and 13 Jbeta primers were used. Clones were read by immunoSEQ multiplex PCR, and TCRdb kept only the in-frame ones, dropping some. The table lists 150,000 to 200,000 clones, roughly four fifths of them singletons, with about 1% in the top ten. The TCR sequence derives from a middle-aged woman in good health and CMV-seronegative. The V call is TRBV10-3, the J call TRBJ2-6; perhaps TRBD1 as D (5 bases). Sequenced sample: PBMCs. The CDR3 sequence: CAISGEGAGANVLTF. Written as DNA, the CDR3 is TGTGCCATCAGTGGGGAAGGGGCTGGGGCCAACGTCCTGACTTTC.